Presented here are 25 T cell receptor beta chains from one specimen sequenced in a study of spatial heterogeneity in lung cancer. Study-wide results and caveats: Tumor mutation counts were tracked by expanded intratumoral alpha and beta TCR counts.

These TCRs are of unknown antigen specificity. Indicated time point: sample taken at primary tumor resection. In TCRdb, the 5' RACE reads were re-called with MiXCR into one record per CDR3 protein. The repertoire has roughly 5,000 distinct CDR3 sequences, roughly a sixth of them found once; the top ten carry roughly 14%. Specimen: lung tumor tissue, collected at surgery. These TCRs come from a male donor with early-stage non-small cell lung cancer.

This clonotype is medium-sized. CDR3 amino acids: CASSPLGGPYAGELFF. The CDR3 region has the DNA TGTGCCAGCAGCCCCTTAGGGGGACCCTACGCCGGGGAGCTGTTTTTT. This chain links TRBV27 with TRBJ2-2, with a weak D call TRBD1 (6 bases). The CDR3 extends over 16 amino acids. The germline CDR1 and CDR2 sequences are MNHEY and SMNVEV (reference sequence). Trimming removed 6 bases at V and 6 bases at J, with 20 bases between.

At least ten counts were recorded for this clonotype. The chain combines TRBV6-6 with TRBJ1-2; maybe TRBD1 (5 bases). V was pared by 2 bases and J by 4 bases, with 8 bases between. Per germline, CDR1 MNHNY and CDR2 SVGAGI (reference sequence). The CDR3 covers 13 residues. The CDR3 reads CASSYGGTYGYTF. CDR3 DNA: TGTGCCAGCAGTTACGGGGGTACCTATGGCTACACCTTC.

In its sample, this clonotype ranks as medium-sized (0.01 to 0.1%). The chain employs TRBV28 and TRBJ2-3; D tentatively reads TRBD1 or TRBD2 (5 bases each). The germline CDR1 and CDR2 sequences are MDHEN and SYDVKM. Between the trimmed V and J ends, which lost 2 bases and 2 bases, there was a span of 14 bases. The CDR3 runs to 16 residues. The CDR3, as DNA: TGTGCCAGCAGTTTAATAGGGACCGGAGTCACAGATACGCAGTATTTT. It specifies CASSLIGTGVTDTQYF.

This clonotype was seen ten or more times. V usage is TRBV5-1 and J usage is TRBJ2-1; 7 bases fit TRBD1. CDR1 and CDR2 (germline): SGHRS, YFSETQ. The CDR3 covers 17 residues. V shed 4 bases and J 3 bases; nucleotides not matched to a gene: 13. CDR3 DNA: TGCGCCAGCAGCCCCAGTGACAGGGCGGCGGGCTACAATGAGCAGTTCTTC. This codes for CASSPSDRAAGYNEQFF.

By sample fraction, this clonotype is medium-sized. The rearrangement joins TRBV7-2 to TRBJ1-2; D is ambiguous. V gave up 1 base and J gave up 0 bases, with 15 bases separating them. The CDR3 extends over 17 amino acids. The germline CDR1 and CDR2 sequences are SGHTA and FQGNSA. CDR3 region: CASSLGPPDRANYGYTF. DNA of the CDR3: TGTGCCAGCAGCTTAGGCCCACCGGACCGTGCTAACTATGGCTACACCTTC.

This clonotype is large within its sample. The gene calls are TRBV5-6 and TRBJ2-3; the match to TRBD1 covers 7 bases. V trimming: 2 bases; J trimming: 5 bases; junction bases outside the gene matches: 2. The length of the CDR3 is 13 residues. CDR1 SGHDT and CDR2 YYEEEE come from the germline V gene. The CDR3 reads CASSLSGGDTQYF. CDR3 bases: TGTGCCAGCAGCTTATCAGGGGGAGATACGCAGTATTTT.

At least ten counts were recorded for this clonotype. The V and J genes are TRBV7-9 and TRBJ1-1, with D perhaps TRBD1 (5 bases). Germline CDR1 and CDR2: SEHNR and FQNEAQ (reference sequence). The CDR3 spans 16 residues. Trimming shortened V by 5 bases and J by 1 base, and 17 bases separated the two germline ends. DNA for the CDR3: TGTGCCAGCAGCCCGGGTATCGGGGCTCAGAACACTGAAGCTTTCTTT. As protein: CASSPGIGAQNTEAFF.

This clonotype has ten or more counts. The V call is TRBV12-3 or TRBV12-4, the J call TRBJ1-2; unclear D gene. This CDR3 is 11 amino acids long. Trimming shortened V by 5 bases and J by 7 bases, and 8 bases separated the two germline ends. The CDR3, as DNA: TGTGCCAGCAGTGGGAGCCTTGGCTACACCTTC. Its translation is CASSGSLGYTF.

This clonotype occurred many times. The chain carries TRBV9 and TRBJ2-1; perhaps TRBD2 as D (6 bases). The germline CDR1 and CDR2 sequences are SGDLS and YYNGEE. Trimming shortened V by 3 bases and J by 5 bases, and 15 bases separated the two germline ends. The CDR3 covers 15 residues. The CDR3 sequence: CASSAHPGGNNEQFF. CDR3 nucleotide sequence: TGTGCCAGCAGCGCTCATCCCGGGGGAAACAATGAGCAGTTCTTC.

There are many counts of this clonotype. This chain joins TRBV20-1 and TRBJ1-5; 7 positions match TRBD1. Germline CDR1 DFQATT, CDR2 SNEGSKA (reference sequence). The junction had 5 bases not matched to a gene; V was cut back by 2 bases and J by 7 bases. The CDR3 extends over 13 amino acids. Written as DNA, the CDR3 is TGCAGTGCTAGAAACAGGGGAGAGCAGCCCCAGCATTTT. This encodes CSARNRGEQPQHF.

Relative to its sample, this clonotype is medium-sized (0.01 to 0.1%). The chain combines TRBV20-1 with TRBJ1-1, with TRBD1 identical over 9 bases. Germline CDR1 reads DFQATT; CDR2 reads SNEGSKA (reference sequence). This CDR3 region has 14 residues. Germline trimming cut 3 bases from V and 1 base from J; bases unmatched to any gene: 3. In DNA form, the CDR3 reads TGCAGTGCTAGTTCGGGACAGGGGAACACTGAAGCTTTCTTT. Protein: CSASSGQGNTEAFF.

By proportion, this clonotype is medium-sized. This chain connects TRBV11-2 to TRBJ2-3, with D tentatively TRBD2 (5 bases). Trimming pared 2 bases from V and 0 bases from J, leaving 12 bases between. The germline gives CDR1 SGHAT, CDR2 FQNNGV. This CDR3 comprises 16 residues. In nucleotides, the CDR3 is TGTGCCAGCAGCTTAACCCCTCGGACTAGCACAGATACGCAGTATTTT. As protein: CASSLTPRTSTDTQYF.

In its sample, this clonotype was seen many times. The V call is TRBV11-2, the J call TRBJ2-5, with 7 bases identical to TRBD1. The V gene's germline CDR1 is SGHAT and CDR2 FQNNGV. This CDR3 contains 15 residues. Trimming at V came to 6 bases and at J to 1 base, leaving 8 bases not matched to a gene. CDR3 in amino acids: CASRGSQGSQETQYF. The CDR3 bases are TGTGCCAGCAGAGGCTCACAGGGGTCCCAAGAGACCCAGTACTTC.

The CDR3, as DNA: TGTGCCAGCAGCCCGGGGGACAGGGCAAACACTGAAGCTTTCTTT. It is translated as CASSPGDRANTEAFF. V usage is TRBV9 and J usage is TRBJ1-1, with 9 nucleotides matching TRBD1. The germline CDR1 and CDR2 sequences are SGDLS and YYNGEE. With 4 bases clipped from V and 2 bases from J, the junction kept 6 bases outside the gene matches. CDR3 size: 15 residues. The full variable domain, its missing parts supplied by reference TRBV9 and TRBJ1-1, is DSGVTQTPKHLITATGQRVTLRCSPRSGDLSVYWYQQSLDQGLQFLIQYYNGEERAKGNILERFSAQQFPDLHSELNLSSLELGDSALYFCASSPGDRANTEAFFGQGTRLTVV.

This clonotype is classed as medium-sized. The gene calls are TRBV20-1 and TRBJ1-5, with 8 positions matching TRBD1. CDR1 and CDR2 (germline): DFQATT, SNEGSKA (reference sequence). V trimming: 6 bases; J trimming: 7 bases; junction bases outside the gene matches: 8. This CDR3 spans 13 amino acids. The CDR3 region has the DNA TGCAGTGCGAGGGACAGGCCGGGCCAGCCCCAGCATTTT. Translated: CSARDRPGQPQHF.

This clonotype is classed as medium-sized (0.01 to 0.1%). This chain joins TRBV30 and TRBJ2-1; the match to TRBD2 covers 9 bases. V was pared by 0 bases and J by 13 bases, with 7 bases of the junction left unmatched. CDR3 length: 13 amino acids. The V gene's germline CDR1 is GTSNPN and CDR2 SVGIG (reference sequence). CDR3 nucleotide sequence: TGTGCCTGGAGTGTACGGCGGGAGGGACCCCAGTTCTTC. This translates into CAWSVRREGPQFF.

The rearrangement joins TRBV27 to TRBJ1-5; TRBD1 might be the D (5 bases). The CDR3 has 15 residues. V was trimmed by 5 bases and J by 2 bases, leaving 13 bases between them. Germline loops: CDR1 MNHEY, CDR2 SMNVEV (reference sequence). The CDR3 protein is CASSSFGGGNQPQHF. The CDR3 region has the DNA TGTGCCAGCAGTAGTTTTGGGGGTGGCAATCAGCCCCAGCATTTT.

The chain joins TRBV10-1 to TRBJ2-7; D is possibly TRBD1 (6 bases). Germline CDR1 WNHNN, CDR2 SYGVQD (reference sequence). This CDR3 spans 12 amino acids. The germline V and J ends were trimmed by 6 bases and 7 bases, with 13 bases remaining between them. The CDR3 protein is CASSPQGGEQYF. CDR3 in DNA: TGCGCCAGCAGCCCACAGGGCGGGGAGCAGTACTTC.

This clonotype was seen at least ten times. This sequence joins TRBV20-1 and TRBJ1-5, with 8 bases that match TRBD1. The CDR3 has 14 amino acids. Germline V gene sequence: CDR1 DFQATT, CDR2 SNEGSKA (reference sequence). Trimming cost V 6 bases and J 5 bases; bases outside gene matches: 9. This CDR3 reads CSASDRAVDQPQHF. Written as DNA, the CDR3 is TGCAGTGCCTCGGACAGGGCCGTGGATCAGCCCCAGCATTTT.

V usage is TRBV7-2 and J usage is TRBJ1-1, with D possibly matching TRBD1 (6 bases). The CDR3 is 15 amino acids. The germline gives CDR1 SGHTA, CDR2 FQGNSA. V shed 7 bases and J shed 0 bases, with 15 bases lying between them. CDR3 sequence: CASNYRQGLNTEAFF. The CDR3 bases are TGTGCCAGCAACTACAGGCAGGGGTTGAACACTGAAGCTTTCTTT. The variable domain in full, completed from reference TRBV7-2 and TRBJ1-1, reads GAGVSQSPSNKVTEKGKDVELRCDPISGHTALYWYRQSLGQGLEFLIYFQGNSAPDKSGLPSDRFSAERTGGSVSTLTIQRTQQEDSAVYLCASNYRQGLNTEAFFGQGTRLTVV.

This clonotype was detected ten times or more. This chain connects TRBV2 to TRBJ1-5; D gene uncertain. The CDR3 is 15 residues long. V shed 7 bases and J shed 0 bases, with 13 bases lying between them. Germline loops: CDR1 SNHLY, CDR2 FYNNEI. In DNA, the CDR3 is TGTGCCAGCAAACAGCTTCTCCGTAGCAATCAGCCCCAGCATTTT. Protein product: CASKQLLRSNQPQHF.

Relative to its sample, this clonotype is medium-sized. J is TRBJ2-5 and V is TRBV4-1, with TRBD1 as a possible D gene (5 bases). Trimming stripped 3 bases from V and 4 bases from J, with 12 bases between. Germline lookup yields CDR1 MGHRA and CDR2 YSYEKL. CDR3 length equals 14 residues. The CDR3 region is CASSHPDRGETQYF. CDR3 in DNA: TGCGCCAGCAGCCACCCTGACAGAGGAGAGACCCAGTACTTC.

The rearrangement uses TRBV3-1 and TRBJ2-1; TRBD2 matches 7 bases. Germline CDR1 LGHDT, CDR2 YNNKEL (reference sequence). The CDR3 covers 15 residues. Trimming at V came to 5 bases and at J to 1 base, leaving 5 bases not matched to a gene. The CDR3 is CASSLNSGSYNEQFF. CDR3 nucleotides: TGTGCCAGCAGCTTAAATAGCGGGTCCTACAATGAGCAGTTCTTC.

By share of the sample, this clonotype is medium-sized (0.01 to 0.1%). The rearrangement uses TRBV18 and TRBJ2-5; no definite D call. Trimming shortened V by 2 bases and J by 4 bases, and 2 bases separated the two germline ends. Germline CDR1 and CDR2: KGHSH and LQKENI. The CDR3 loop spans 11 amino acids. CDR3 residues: CASSPGETQYF. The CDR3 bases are TGTGCCAGCTCACCAGGAGAGACCCAGTACTTC.

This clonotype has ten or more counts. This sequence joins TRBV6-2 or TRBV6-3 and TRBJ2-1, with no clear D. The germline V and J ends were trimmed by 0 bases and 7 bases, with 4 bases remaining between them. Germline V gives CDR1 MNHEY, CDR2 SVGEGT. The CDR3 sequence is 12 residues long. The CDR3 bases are TGTGCCAGCAGTTACTCTCCTAATGAGCAGTTCTTC. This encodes CASSYSPNEQFF.